The clone carrying this TCR beta chain was recorded a few times. Its antigen is as yet unknown. The entry originates in a study of identical twins. Overall study findings and caveats: Beta out-of-frame sequences showed weaker excess twin sharing. Reduced insertions were recorded for abundant cord blood beta clonotypes, with no such pattern in memory repertoires. Part of the zero-insertion signal could reflect confounding by invariant MAIT and iNKT cells.

Germline CDR1 and CDR2: MGHRA and YSYEKL. V lost 0 bases and J lost 9, with 15 bases in between. The CDR3 has 15 amino acids. It was template switching that added a universal primer site, and there were unique molecular identifiers on the cDNA. TCRdb called the 5' RACE reads again in MiXCR, with one record for every CDR3 protein. The sample includes more than 650,000 distinct CDR3 sequences, 6.1% of them seen just once. This chain joins TRBV4-1 and TRBJ2-1; maybe TRBD1 (5 bases). The sequenced material came from naive T cells sorted from blood. This sequence was found in a man between 18 and 35 years old in good health. CDR3 bases: TGCGCCAGCAGCCAAGAAGGGCGTAGCCAGGGTGAGCAGTTCTTC. Translating gives CASSQEGRSQGEQFF.